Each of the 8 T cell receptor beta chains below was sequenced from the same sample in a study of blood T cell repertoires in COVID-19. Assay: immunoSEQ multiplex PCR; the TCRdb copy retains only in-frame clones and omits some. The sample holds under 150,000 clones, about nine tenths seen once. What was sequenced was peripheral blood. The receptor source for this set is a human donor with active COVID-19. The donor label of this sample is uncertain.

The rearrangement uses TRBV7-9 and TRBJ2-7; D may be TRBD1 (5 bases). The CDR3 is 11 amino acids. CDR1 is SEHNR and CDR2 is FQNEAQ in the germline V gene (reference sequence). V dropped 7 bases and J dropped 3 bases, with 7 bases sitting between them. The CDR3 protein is CASNQGYEQYF. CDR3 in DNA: TGTGCCAGCAATCAGGGCTACGAGCAGTACTTC.

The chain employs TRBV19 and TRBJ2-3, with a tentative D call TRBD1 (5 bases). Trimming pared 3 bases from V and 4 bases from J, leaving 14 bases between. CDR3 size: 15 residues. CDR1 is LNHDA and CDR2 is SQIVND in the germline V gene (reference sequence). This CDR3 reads CASSMARVRPDTQYF. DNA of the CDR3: TGTGCCAGTAGTATGGCCAGGGTACGTCCAGATACGCAGTATTTT.

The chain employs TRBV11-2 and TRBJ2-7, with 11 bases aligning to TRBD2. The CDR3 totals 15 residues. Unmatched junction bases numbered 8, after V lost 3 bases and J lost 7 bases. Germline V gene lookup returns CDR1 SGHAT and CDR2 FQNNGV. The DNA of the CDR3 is TGTGCCAGCAGCTTCCACGGTAGCGGGGGGGCTGAGCAGTACTTC. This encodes CASSFHGSGGAEQYF.

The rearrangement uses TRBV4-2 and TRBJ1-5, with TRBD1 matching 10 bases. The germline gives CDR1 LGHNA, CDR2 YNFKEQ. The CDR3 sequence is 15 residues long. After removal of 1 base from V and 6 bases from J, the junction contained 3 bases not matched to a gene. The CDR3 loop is CASSQVGQGTQPQHF. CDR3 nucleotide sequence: TGTGCCAGCAGCCAAGTGGGACAGGGGACTCAGCCCCAGCATTTT.

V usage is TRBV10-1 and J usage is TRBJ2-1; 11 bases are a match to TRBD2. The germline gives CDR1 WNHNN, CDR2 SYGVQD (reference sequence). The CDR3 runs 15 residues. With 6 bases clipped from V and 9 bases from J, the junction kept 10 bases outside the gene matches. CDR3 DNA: TGCGCCAGCAGCCGGGTTAGCGGGGGGGCCCCTGAGCAGTTCTTC. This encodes CASSRVSGGAPEQFF.

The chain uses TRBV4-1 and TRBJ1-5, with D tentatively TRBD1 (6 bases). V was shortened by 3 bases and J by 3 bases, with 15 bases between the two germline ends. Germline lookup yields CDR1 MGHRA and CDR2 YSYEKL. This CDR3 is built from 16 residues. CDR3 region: CASSQRGSGDNQPQHF. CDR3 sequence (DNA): TGCGCCAGCAGCCAGAGAGGGTCAGGGGACAATCAGCCCCAGCATTTT.

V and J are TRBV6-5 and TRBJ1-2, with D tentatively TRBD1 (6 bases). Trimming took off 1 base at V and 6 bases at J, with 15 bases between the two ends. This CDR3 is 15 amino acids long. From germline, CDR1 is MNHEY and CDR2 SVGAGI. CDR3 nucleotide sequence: TGTGCCAGCAGTTACTACGGGACACAGCGAGATGGCTACACCTTC. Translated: CASSYYGTQRDGYTF.

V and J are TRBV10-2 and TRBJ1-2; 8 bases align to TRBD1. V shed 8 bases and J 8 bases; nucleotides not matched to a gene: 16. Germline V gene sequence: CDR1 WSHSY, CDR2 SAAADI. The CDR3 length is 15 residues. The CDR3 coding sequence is TGCGCCAGCGATCGTAGGGGACAGGCTACTCCGGGCTACACCTTC. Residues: CASDRRGQATPGYTF.